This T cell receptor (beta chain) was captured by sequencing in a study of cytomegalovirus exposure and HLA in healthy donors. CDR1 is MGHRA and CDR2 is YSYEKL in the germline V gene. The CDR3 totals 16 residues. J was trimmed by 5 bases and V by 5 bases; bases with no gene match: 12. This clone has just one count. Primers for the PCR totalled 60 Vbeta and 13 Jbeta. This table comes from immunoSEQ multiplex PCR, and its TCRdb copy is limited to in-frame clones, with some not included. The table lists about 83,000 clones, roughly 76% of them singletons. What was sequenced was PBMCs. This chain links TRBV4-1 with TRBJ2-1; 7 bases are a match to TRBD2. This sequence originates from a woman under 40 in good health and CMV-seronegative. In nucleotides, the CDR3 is TGCGCCAGCAGCTCGGTGGGACGGGAGGTTAACAATGAGCAGTTCTTC. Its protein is CASSSVGREVNNEQFF.